A selection of T cell receptor beta chains follows, all from one sample in a study of blood T cell repertoires in COVID-19. Clones were read by immunoSEQ multiplex PCR, and TCRdb kept only the in-frame ones, dropping some. Seen here are approximately 280,000 clones, over 75% observed once, and the top ten hold approximately 11%. Sample: peripheral blood. The receptors originated from a woman between 65 and 79 years old with acute or convalescent COVID-19. CDR3s include the opening cysteine and the closing phenylalanine or tryptophan. D genes are given only for firm matches. Clone size is shown for a subset of rows, as once, few, many or a class of expanded clone.

clone size	V gene	CDR3 length	D gene	J gene	CDR3 protein	CDR3 DNA
.	TRBV5-1	15	TRBD1	TRBJ1-2	CASSAQGARGDGYTF	TGCGCCAGCAGCGCCCAGGGGGCCCGGGGGGATGGCTACACCTTC
.	TRBV4-1	15	TRBD1	TRBJ2-7	CASSVEDRVFYEQYF	TGCGCCAGCAGTGTAGAGGACAGGGTTTTCTACGAGCAGTACTTC
.	TRBV9	16	TRBD2	TRBJ2-2	CASSGFLAGGPGELFF	TGTGCCAGCAGCGGATTTCTAGCGGGGGGCCCCGGGGAGCTGTTTTTT
.	TRBV9	16	TRBD2	TRBJ2-1	CASSVGRGGRYNEQFF	TGTGCCAGCAGCGTAGGGCGGGGGGGCCGCTACAATGAGCAGTTCTTC
.	TRBV7-3	15	.	TRBJ2-3	CASSLAGTSTDTQYF	TGTGCCAGCAGCTTAGCGGGAACTAGCACAGATACGCAGTATTTT
.	TRBV5-1	16	.	TRBJ1-6	CASSLATGSYNSPLHF	TGCGCCAGCAGCTTAGCGACAGGCTCCTATAATTCACCCCTCCACTTT
.	TRBV19	12	.	TRBJ1-2	CASSLGNYGYTF	TGTGCCAGTAGTCTCGGGAACTATGGCTACACCTTC
once	TRBV3-1/TRBV3-2	14	.	TRBJ1-3	CASSRGESGNTIYF	TGTGCCAGCAGCCGCGGGGAATCTGGAAACACCATATATTTT
.	TRBV30	14	TRBD2	TRBJ2-1	CAWASGGGHNEQFF	TGTGCCTGGGCTAGCGGGGGGGGACACAATGAGCAGTTCTTC
.	TRBV29-1	12	.	TRBJ1-5	CSVGSSNQPQHF	TGCAGCGTGGGTAGCAGCAATCAGCCCCAGCATTTT
.	TRBV18	14	.	TRBJ1-2	CASSSTAEGGGYTF	TGTGCCAGCTCATCGACGGCCGAGGGAGGGGGCTACACCTTC
few	TRBV6-5	15	.	TRBJ2-3	CASRLAGSPRDTQYF	TGTGCCAGCCGCCTCGCGGGCTCGCCTCGAGATACGCAGTATTTT
.	TRBV28	14	TRBD1	TRBJ1-2	CASSFSGGEAGYTF	TGTGCCAGCAGTTTTTCAGGGGGCGAGGCTGGCTACACCTTC
.	TRBV2	13	.	TRBJ1-1	CASSDGGNTEAFF	TGTGCCAGCAGTGACGGGGGGAACACTGAAGCTTTCTTT
.	TRBV20-1	14	TRBD2	TRBJ2-7	CSASLERGGHEQYF	TGCAGTGCTAGTCTAGAGCGGGGGGGCCATGAGCAGTACTTC
.	TRBV5-8	16	TRBD2	TRBJ2-1	CASSSRLAESGNEQFF	TGTGCCAGCAGCTCCCGACTAGCGGAGTCGGGCAATGAGCAGTTCTTC
once	TRBV18	15	TRBD2	TRBJ2-3	CASSPPTSQGDTQYF	TGTGCCAGCTCACCACCGACTAGCCAGGGAGATACGCAGTATTTT
.	TRBV7-9	15	TRBD1	TRBJ2-2	CASSVRGPDTGELFF	TGTGCCAGCAGCGTCAGGGGGCCCGACACCGGGGAGCTGTTTTTT
.	TRBV5-1	15	.	TRBJ2-2	CASSLGQFNTGELFF	TGCGCCAGCAGCTTAGGACAGTTCAACACCGGGGAGCTGTTTTTT
.	TRBV3-1/TRBV3-2	14	TRBD1	TRBJ1-1	CASGTGGMNTEAFF	TGTGCCTCCGGGACAGGGGGAATGAACACTGAAGCTTTCTTT
once	TRBV7-2	12	.	TRBJ1-2	CASSLVRSGYTF	TGTGCCAGCAGCTTAGTACGGTCGGGCTACACCTTC
.	TRBV24-1	15	TRBD2	TRBJ2-5	CATSATGGRQETQYF	TGTGCCACCAGCGCAACGGGGGGTAGGCAAGAGACCCAGTACTTC
.	TRBV28	12	.	TRBJ1-2	CASSLRDYGYTF	TGTGCCAGCAGTTTGCGGGACTATGGCTACACCTTC
.	TRBV30	11	.	TRBJ1-3	CAWDARVTIYF	TGTGCCTGGGACGCCAGGGTCACCATATATTTT
once	TRBV5-6	16	.	TRBJ1-2	CASSRGTVIANYGYTF	TGTGCCAGCAGCCGGGGGACGGTCATCGCTAACTATGGCTACACCTTC
.	TRBV2	15	.	TRBJ1-6	CASRRSADYNSPLHF	TGTGCCAGCAGGCGATCGGCAGACTACAATTCACCCCTCCACTTT
.	TRBV3-1/TRBV3-2	14	.	TRBJ1-2	CASSQGTFNYGYTF	TGTGCCAGCAGCCAAGGGACATTCAACTATGGCTACACCTTC
.	TRBV2	17	TRBD2	TRBJ2-2	CASSDGLASDVVGELFF	TGTGCCAGCAGTGACGGACTAGCCTCCGACGTCGTCGGGGAGCTGTTTTTT
.	TRBV29-1	10	.	TRBJ1-2	CSRSVRGYTF	TGCAGTCGTTCTGTTCGGGGCTACACCTTC
.	TRBV12-3/TRBV12-4	13	TRBD1	TRBJ1-1	CASSRQGLTEAFF	TGTGCCAGCAGCCGACAGGGGTTGACTGAAGCTTTCTTT
once	TRBV19	17	TRBD1	TRBJ2-4	CASSIDGGQRAKNIQYF	TGTGCCAGTAGTATAGATGGGGGACAGAGAGCCAAAAACATTCAGTACTTC
.	TRBV27	11	.	TRBJ2-3	CASNVPRTQYF	TGTGCCAGCAACGTCCCCAGAACGCAGTATTTT
.	TRBV6-5	15	TRBD1	TRBJ1-2	CASSPGQGIVYGYTF	TGTGCCAGCAGTCCGGGACAGGGTATCGTCTATGGCTACACCTTC
.	TRBV5-4	15	TRBD1	TRBJ2-3	CASSTPGQGADTQYF	TGTGCCAGCAGTACCCCGGGACAGGGGGCAGATACGCAGTATTTT
.	TRBV7-3	15	TRBD1	TRBJ2-2	CASSPTGVNTGELFF	TGTGCCAGCAGCCCGACAGGGGTGAACACCGGGGAGCTGTTTTTT
.	TRBV19	16	.	TRBJ1-6	CASSMGQTTYNSPLHF	TGTGCCAGTAGTATGGGGCAGACGACCTATAATTCACCCCTCCACTTT
.	TRBV5-1	15	TRBD2	TRBJ2-7	CASSLGAPTSTEQYF	TGCGCCAGCAGCTTGGGGGCACCGACTAGCACCGAGCAGTACTTC
.	TRBV19	15	TRBD2	TRBJ2-3	CASSISSGGSDTQYF	TGTGCCAGTAGTATATCTAGCGGGGGGTCAGATACGCAGTATTTT
.	TRBV10-3	11	.	TRBJ2-2	CAIRSYGELFF	TGTGCCATCCGGTCCTACGGGGAGCTGTTTTTT
.	TRBV27	13	.	TRBJ1-2	CASSLKGGHGYTF	TGTGCCAGCAGTTTAAAAGGAGGACATGGCTACACCTTC
once	TRBV4-1	16	TRBD2	TRBJ2-3	CASSLLLAGGPGTQYF	TGCGCCAGCAGCCTTCTCCTAGCGGGGGGGCCAGGTACGCAGTATTTT
.	TRBV7-9	14	.	TRBJ1-4	CASSLATEVEKLFF	TGTGCCAGCAGCTTAGCCACGGAGGTGGAAAAACTGTTTTTT
.	TRBV11-2	12	.	TRBJ1-2	CASSYGVSGYTF	TGTGCCAGCAGCTACGGGGTGAGCGGCTACACCTTC
.	TRBV5-1	17	.	TRBJ1-4	CASRRGYLRPTNEKLFF	TGCGCCAGCAGGAGGGGGTACCTCCGCCCAACTAATGAAAAACTGTTTTTT
once	TRBV18	14	TRBD1	TRBJ1-1	CASSSQGGNTEAFF	TGTGCCAGCTCGTCTCAGGGGGGAAACACTGAAGCTTTCTTT
once	TRBV5-1	12	.	TRBJ2-3	CASSAESDTQYF	TGCGCCAGCAGCGCTGAGTCAGATACGCAGTATTTT
few	TRBV11-2	13	.	TRBJ1-2	CASTLGGRYGYTF	TGTGCCAGCACCCTAGGCGGCCGTTATGGCTACACCTTC
.	TRBV4-1	15	TRBD1	TRBJ1-1	CASSQISGQGTEAFF	TGCGCCAGCAGCCAAATATCCGGACAGGGCACTGAAGCTTTCTTT
.	TRBV18	17	TRBD1	TRBJ1-2	CASSSDRNRDRDYGYTF	TGTGCCAGCTCATCGGACCGTAACCGGGACAGGGACTATGGCTACACCTTC
once	TRBV5-1	14	.	TRBJ2-7	CASSLVTKDGEQYF	TGCGCCAGCAGCTTGGTGACAAAGGATGGCGAGCAGTACTTC
.	TRBV6-5	12	TRBD1	TRBJ2-1	CASTSDRAEQFF	TGTGCCAGCACCTCGGACAGGGCTGAGCAGTTCTTC
.	TRBV6-2/TRBV6-3	15	.	TRBJ1-6	CASSKPGLGNSPLHF	TGTGCCAGCAGTAAACCAGGGTTAGGGAATTCACCCCTCCACTTT
.	TRBV7-9	14	.	TRBJ2-7	CASVLGQGSYEQYF	TGTGCCTCTGTATTAGGCCAGGGTAGCTACGAGCAGTACTTC
few	TRBV5-1	14	.	TRBJ2-5	CASTMMGAQETQYF	TGCGCCAGCACCATGATGGGGGCTCAAGAGACCCAGTACTTC
.	TRBV7-7	15	TRBD2	TRBJ2-7	CASSIAGTSGEEQYF	TGTGCCAGCAGCATCGCCGGGACTAGCGGGGAAGAGCAGTACTTC
.	TRBV30	15	TRBD2	TRBJ2-3	CAWSTSGGAADTQYF	TGTGCCTGGAGTACAAGCGGGGGGGCAGCAGATACGCAGTATTTT
.	TRBV4-1	17	.	TRBJ1-2	CASSPRPGGRGNYGYTF	TGCGCCAGCAGCCCCCGACCGGGAGGGAGAGGTAACTATGGCTACACCTTC
.	TRBV30	11	TRBD1	TRBJ1-1	CAWSGQADAFF	TGTGCCTGGAGCGGACAGGCCGACGCTTTCTTT